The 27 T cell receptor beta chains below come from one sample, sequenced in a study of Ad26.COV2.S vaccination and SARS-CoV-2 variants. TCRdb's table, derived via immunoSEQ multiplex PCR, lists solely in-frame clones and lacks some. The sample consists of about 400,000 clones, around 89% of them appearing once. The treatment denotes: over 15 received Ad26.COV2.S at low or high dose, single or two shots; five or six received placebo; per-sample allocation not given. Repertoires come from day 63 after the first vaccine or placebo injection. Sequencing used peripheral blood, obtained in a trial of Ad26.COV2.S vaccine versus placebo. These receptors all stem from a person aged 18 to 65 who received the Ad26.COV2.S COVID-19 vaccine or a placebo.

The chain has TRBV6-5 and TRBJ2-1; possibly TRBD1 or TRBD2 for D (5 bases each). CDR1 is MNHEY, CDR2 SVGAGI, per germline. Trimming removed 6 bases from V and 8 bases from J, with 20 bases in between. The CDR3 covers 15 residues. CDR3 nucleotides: TGTGCCAGCAGACCCTCGCTAGGACCGGGACATGAGCAGTTCTTC. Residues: CASRPSLGPGHEQFF.

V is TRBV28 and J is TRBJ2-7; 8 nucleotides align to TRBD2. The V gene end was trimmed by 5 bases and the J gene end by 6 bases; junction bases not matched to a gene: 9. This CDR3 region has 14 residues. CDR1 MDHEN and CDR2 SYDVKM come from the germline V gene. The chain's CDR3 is CASSPFSGTREQYF. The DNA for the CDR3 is TGTGCCAGCAGTCCCTTTAGCGGGACGCGCGAGCAGTACTTC.

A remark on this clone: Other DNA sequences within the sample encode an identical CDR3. The CDR3 reads CASSRTSGSSYEQYF. The CDR3 DNA reads TGTGCCAGCAGTCGGACTAGCGGGAGCTCCTACGAGCAGTACTTC. The chain combines TRBV6-5 with TRBJ2-7; 13 nucleotides agree with TRBD2. V was clipped by 5 bases and J by 0 bases; unmatched bases: 1. This CDR3 region has 15 residues. The germline CDR1 and CDR2 sequences are MNHEY and SVGAGI.

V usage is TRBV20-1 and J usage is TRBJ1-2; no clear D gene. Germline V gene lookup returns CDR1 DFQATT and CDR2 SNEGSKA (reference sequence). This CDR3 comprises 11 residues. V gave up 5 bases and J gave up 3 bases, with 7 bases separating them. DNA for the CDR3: TGCAGTGCTCGGAGGGACTATGGCTACACCTTC. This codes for CSARRDYGYTF.

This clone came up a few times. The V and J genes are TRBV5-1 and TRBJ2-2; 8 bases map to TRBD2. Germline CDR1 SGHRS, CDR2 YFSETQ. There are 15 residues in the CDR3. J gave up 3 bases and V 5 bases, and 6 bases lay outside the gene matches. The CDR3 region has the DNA TGCGCCAGCAGTGCCGGGACTAGATACACCGGGGAGCTGTTTTTT. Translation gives CASSAGTRYTGELFF.

CDR3: CSVVGGQGPSYEQYF. CDR3 DNA: TGCAGCGTTGTGGGAGGACAGGGTCCCTCCTACGAGCAGTACTTC. The rearrangement joins TRBV29-1 to TRBJ2-7; 8 nucleotides agree with TRBD1. In germline, CDR1 is SQVTM, CDR2 ANQGSEA. The V and J ends lost 4 bases and 0 bases, in that order; junction bases with no gene match: 8. This CDR3 has 15 residues.

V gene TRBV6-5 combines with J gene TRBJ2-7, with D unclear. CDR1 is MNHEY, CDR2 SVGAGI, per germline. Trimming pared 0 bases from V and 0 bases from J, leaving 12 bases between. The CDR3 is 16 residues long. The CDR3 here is CASSYSIAQSSYEQYF. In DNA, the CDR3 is TGTGCCAGCAGTTACTCGATCGCTCAGAGCTCCTACGAGCAGTACTTC.

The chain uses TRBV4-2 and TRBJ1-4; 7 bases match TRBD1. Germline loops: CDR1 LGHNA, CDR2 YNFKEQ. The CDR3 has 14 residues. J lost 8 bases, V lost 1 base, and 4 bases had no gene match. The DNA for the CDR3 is TGTGCCAGCAGCCAAGGACAGGGTGACGAAAAACTGTTTTTT. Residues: CASSQGQGDEKLFF.

For the CDR3, the DNA is TGTGCCAGCAGTTTAGCGCGGGGTACAGATACGCAGTATTTT. This codes for CASSLARGTDTQYF. V is TRBV28 and J is TRBJ2-3; perhaps TRBD2 as D (6 bases). Per germline, CDR1 MDHEN and CDR2 SYDVKM. CDR3 length: 14 residues. The V and J ends lost 2 bases and 3 bases respectively, with 9 bases between them.

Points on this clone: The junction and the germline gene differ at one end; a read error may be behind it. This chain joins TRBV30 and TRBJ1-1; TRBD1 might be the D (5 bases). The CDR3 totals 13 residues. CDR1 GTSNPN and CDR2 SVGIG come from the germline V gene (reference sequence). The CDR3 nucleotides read TGTGCTTGGACAAGCTGGGAGCGGCCTGAAGCTTTCTTT. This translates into CAWTSWERPEAFF.

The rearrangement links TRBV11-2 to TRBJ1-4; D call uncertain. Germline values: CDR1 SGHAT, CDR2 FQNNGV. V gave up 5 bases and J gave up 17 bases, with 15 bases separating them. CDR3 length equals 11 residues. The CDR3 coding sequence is TGTGCCAGCAGCCCCGGCCAAGGGTTATTTTTT. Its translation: CASSPGQGLFF.

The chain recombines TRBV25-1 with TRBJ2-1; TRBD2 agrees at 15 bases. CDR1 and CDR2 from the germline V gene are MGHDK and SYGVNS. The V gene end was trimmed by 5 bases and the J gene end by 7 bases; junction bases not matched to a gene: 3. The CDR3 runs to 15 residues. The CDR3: CASSPGLAGGNEQFF. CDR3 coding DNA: TGTGCCAGCAGTCCTGGACTAGCGGGAGGGAATGAGCAGTTCTTC. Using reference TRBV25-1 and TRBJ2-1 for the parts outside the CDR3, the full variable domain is EADIYQTPRYLVIGTGKKITLECSQTMGHDKMYWYQQDPGMELHLIHYSYGVNSTEKGDLSSESTVSRIRTEHFPLTLESARPSHTSQYLCASSPGLAGGNEQFFGPGTRLTVL.

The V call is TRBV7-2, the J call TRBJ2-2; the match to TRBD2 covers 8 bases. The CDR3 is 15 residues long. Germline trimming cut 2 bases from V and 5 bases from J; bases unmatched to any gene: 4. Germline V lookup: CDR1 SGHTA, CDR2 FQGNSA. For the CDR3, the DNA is TGTGCCAGCAGCTTAATCGCGGGAGGAACCGGGGAGCTGTTTTTT. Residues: CASSLIAGGTGELFF.

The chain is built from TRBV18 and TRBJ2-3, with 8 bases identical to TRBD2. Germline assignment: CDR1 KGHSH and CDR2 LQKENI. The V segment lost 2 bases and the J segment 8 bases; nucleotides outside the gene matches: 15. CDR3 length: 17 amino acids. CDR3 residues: CASSPDLERERGSTQYF. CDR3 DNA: TGTGCCAGCTCACCAGACCTAGAGCGGGAGAGGGGGAGTACGCAGTATTTT. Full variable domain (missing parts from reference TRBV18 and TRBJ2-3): NAGVMQNPRHLVRRRGQEARLRCSPMKGHSHVYWYRQLPEEGLKFMVYLQKENIIDESGMPKERFSAEFPKEGPSILRIQQVVRGDSAAYFCASSPDLERERGSTQYFGPGTRLTVL.

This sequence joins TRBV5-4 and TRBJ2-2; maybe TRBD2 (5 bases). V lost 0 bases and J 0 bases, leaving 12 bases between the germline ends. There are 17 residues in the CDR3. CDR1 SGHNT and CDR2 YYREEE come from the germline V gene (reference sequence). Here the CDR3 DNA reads TGTGCCAGCAGCTTGGGAGCTAGCAGCTCGAACACCGGGGAGCTGTTTTTT. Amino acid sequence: CASSLGASSSNTGELFF. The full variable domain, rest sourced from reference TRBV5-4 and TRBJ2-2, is ETGVTQSPTHLIKTRGQQVTLRCSSQSGHNTVSWYQQALGQGPQFIFQYYREEENGRGNFPPRFSGLQFPNYSSELNVNALELDDSALYLCASSLGASSSNTGELFFGEGSRLTVL.

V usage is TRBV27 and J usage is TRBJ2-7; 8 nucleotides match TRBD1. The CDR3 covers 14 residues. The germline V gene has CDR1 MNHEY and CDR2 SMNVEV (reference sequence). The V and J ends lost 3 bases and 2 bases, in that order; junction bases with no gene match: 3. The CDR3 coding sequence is TGTGCCAGCAGTTTCGGACAGGGACCCTACGAGCAGTACTTC. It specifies CASSFGQGPYEQYF.

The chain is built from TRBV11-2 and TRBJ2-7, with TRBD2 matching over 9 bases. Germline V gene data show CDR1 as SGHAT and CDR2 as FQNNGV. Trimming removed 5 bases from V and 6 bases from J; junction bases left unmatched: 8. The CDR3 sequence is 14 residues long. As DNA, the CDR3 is TGTGCCAGCAGCCACGGAGCGGGAGGTGGCGAGCAGTACTTC. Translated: CASSHGAGGGEQYF.

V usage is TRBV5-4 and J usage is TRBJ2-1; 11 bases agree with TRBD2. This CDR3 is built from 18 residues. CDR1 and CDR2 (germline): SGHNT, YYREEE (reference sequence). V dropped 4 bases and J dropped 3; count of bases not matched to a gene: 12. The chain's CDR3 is CASSPPGRLAGFYNEQFF. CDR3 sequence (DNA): TGTGCCAGCAGCCCACCCGGGAGACTAGCGGGATTCTACAATGAGCAGTTCTTC.

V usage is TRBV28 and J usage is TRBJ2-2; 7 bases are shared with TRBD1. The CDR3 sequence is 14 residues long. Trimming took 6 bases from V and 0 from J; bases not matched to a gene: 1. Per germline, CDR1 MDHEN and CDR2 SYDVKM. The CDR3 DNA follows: TGTGCCAGCAGGGGACAGTCGAACACCGGGGAGCTGTTTTTT. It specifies CASRGQSNTGELFF.

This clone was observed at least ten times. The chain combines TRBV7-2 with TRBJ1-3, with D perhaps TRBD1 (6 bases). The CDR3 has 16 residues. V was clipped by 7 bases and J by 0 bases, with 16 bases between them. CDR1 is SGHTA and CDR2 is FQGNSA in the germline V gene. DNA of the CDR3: TGTGCCAGCACAAGCGGGGGCGCGTCCTCTGGAAACACCATATATTTT. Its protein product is CASTSGGASSGNTIYF.

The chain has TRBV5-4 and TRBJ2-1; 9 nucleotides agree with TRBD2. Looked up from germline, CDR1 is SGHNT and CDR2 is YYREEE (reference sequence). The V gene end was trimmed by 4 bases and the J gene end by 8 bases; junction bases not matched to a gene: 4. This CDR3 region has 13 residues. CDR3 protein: CASSGRTSDEQFF. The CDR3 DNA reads TGTGCCAGCAGCGGGAGGACTAGCGATGAGCAGTTCTTC. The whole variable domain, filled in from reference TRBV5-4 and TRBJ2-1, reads ETGVTQSPTHLIKTRGQQVTLRCSSQSGHNTVSWYQQALGQGPQFIFQYYREEENGRGNFPPRFSGLQFPNYSSELNVNALELDDSALYLCASSGRTSDEQFFGPGTRLTVL.

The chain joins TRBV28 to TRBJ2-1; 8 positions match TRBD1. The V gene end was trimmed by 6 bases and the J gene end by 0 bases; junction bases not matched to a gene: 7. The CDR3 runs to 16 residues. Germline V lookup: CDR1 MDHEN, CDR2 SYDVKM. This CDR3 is CASRTHRGTSYNEQFF. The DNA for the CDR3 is TGTGCCAGCAGGACACACAGGGGGACCTCCTACAATGAGCAGTTCTTC.

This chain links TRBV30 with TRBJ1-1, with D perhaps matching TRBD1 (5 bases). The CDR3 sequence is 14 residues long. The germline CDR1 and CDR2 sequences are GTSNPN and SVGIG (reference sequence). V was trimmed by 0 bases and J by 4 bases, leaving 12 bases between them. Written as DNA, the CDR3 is TGTGCCTGGAGTGTAGGGGTTATAGGCACTGAAGCTTTCTTT. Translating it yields CAWSVGVIGTEAFF.

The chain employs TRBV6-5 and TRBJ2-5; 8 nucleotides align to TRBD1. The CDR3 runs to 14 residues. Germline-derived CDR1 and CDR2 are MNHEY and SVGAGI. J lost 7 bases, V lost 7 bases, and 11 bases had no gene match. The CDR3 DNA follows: TGTGCCAGCATCGCTACGGACAGGGTGGGGACCCAGTACTTC. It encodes CASIATDRVGTQYF.

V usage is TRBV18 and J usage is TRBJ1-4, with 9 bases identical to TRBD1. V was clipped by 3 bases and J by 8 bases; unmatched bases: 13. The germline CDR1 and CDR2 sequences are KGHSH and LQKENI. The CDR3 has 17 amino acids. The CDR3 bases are TGTGCCAGCTCACCGAACACAGGGGGCCCCCAAGAGGAAAAACTGTTTTTT. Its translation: CASSPNTGGPQEEKLFF.

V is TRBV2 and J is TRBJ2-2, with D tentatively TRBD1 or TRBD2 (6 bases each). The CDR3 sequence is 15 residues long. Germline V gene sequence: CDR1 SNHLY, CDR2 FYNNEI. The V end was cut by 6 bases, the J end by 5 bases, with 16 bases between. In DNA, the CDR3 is TGTGCCAGCAGGCGAGGGGGAGGTCGGACCGGGGAGCTGTTTTTT. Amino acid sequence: CASRRGGGRTGELFF.

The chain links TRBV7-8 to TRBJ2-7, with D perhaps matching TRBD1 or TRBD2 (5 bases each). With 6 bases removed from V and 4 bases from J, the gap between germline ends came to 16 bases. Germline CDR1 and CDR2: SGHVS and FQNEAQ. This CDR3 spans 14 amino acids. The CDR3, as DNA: TGTGCCAGCAGTCTGGGACCGACGACATACGAGCAGTACTTC. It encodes CASSLGPTTYEQYF.